This is a list of T cell receptor beta chains from one sample in a study of blood T cell repertoires in COVID-19. Generated by immunoSEQ multiplex PCR, the TCRdb table keeps only in-frame clones and is missing some. The sample has a few hundred thousand clones; approximately 89% are singletons. The specimen sequenced was PBMCs or T cells enriched from blood (not recorded which). These receptor sequences come from a woman younger than 45 who had recovered from COVID-19. CDR3s include the opening cysteine and the closing phenylalanine or tryptophan. Fields, in order: CDR3 length, J gene, V gene, D gene, clone size, CDR3 DNA, CDR3 protein. A D gene is named only where the DNA matches it firmly. Rows give clone size only sometimes, using once, few, many, or a class for an expanded clone.

cdr3_length: 14
j_call: TRBJ2-7
v_call: TRBV27
d_call: TRBD1
clone_size: -
cdr3_nt: TGTGCCAGCAGTTTAGAGGGGACAGGGTTCGAGCAGTACTTC
cdr3_aa: CASSLEGTGFEQYF

cdr3_length: 16
j_call: TRBJ1-1
v_call: TRBV30
d_call: TRBD1
clone_size: -
cdr3_nt: TGTGCCTGGATGGGTCGGGGACAGGGGCCGAACACTGAAGCTTTCTTT
cdr3_aa: CAWMGRGQGPNTEAFF

cdr3_length: 16
j_call: TRBJ2-1
v_call: TRBV7-9
d_call: -
clone_size: -
cdr3_nt: TGTGCCAGCAGCCACAGGGTAGGCAGCCGGTACAATGAGCAGTTCTTC
cdr3_aa: CASSHRVGSRYNEQFF

cdr3_length: 16
j_call: TRBJ1-2
v_call: TRBV6-4
d_call: -
clone_size: -
cdr3_nt: TGTGCCAGCAGTGACAATTTTAAGACAGCCATCTATGGCTACACCTTC
cdr3_aa: CASSDNFKTAIYGYTF

cdr3_length: 14
j_call: TRBJ2-3
v_call: TRBV3-1/TRBV3-2
d_call: -
clone_size: -
cdr3_nt: TGTGCCAGCAGCCCGGGACATACTTTATATACGCAGTATTTT
cdr3_aa: CASSPGHTLYTQYF

cdr3_length: 14
j_call: TRBJ2-2
v_call: TRBV6-4
d_call: TRBD2
clone_size: -
cdr3_nt: TGTGCCAGCAGTGCGAGCGGGGGCACCGGGGAGCTGTTTTTT
cdr3_aa: CASSASGGTGELFF

cdr3_length: 15
j_call: TRBJ1-2
v_call: TRBV7-9
d_call: -
clone_size: -
cdr3_nt: TGTGCCAGCAGCTTAGTAACCGGGACAAACTATGGCTACACCTTC
cdr3_aa: CASSLVTGTNYGYTF

cdr3_length: 17
j_call: TRBJ1-3
v_call: TRBV9
d_call: -
clone_size: -
cdr3_nt: TGTGCCAGCAGCGTAGTACCGGACATCCGAGCAGGAAACACCATATATTTT
cdr3_aa: CASSVVPDIRAGNTIYF

cdr3_length: 13
j_call: TRBJ2-1
v_call: TRBV5-5
d_call: -
clone_size: few
cdr3_nt: TGTGCCAGCAGCTTGGGGCCTGACAATGAGCAGTTCTTC
cdr3_aa: CASSLGPDNEQFF

cdr3_length: 14
j_call: TRBJ1-1
v_call: TRBV5-1
d_call: TRBD1
clone_size: -
cdr3_nt: TGCGCCAGCAGCAGGACAGGGGTGTTCACTGAAGCTTTCTTT
cdr3_aa: CASSRTGVFTEAFF

cdr3_length: 14
j_call: TRBJ2-3
v_call: TRBV7-3
d_call: -
clone_size: -
cdr3_nt: TGTGCCAGCAGCCGACAAGGGACTGCAGATACGCAGTATTTT
cdr3_aa: CASSRQGTADTQYF

cdr3_length: 13
j_call: TRBJ2-7
v_call: TRBV4-2
d_call: -
clone_size: -
cdr3_nt: TGTGCCAGCAGCCCTGACAGGTCCTACGAGCAGTACTTC
cdr3_aa: CASSPDRSYEQYF

cdr3_length: 17
j_call: TRBJ2-2
v_call: TRBV9
d_call: TRBD2
clone_size: -
cdr3_nt: TGTGCCAGCAGCGTGGCCGGGACTAGTCTAATGAGGGGGGAGCTGTTTTTT
cdr3_aa: CASSVAGTSLMRGELFF

cdr3_length: 18
j_call: TRBJ2-6
v_call: TRBV6-4
d_call: TRBD1
clone_size: -
cdr3_nt: TGTGCCAGCACAGTCCTGTGGACAGGGGGCTCTGGGGCCAACGTCCTGACTTTC
cdr3_aa: CASTVLWTGGSGANVLTF

cdr3_length: 15
j_call: TRBJ1-2
v_call: TRBV20-1
d_call: -
clone_size: -
cdr3_nt: TGCAGTGCTAGTGGCAGAGGGCGGGGCAACTATGGCTACACCTTC
cdr3_aa: CSASGRGRGNYGYTF

cdr3_length: 16
j_call: TRBJ1-5
v_call: TRBV28
d_call: -
clone_size: -
cdr3_nt: TGTGCCAGCAGTTCCCGCGGAGGGTCGAGTAGACAGCCCCAGCATTTT
cdr3_aa: CASSSRGGSSRQPQHF

cdr3_length: 18
j_call: TRBJ1-5
v_call: TRBV21-1
d_call: -
clone_size: few
cdr3_nt: TGTGCCAGCAGCAAATTACCGGGACAGGGTTCTTGCAATCAGCCCCAGCATTTT
cdr3_aa: CASSKLPGQGSCNQPQHF

cdr3_length: 15
j_call: TRBJ2-7
v_call: TRBV9
d_call: -
clone_size: -
cdr3_nt: TGTGCCAGCAGCGGAGGGGGTAGCGCCAACTACGAGCAGTACTTC
cdr3_aa: CASSGGGSANYEQYF

cdr3_length: 15
j_call: TRBJ2-3
v_call: TRBV30
d_call: TRBD2
clone_size: -
cdr3_nt: TGTGCCTGGAGTGTGGCTAGCGGGGGTGTAGATACGCAGTATTTT
cdr3_aa: CAWSVASGGVDTQYF

cdr3_length: 14
j_call: TRBJ2-1
v_call: TRBV27
d_call: TRBD2
clone_size: once
cdr3_nt: TGTGCCAGCAGGAGCAGCGGGAAATACAATGAGCAGTTCTTC
cdr3_aa: CASRSSGKYNEQFF

cdr3_length: 11
j_call: TRBJ2-5
v_call: TRBV20-1
d_call: -
clone_size: -
cdr3_nt: TGCAGTGAACGGGTTCAAGAGACCCAGTACTTC
cdr3_aa: CSERVQETQYF

cdr3_length: 19
j_call: TRBJ2-3
v_call: TRBV6-4
d_call: TRBD2
clone_size: many
cdr3_nt: TGTGCCAGCAGTGACTCCCCCGAAAAGACTAGCGGGGGTACAGATACGCAGTATTTT
cdr3_aa: CASSDSPEKTSGGTDTQYF

cdr3_length: 15
j_call: TRBJ1-6
v_call: TRBV28
d_call: -
clone_size: -
cdr3_nt: TGTGCCAGCAGTTTAGAGGCCTCATCCAACTCACCCCTCCACTTT
cdr3_aa: CASSLEASSNSPLHF